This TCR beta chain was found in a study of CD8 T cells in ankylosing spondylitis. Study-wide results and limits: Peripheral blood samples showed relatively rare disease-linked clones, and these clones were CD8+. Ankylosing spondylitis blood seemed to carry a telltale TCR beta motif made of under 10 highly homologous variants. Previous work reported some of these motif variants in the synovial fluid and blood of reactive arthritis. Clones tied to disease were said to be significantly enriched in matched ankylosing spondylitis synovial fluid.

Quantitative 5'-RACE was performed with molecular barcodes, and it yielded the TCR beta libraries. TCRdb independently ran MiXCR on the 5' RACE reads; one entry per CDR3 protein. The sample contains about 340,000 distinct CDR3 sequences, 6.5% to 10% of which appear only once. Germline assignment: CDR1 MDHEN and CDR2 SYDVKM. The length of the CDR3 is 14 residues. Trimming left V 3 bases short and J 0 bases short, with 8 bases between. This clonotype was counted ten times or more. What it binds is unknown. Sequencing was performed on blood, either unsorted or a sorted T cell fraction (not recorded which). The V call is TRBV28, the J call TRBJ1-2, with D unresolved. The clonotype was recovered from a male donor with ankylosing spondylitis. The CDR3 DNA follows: TGTGCCAGCAGTTTGGGCTGGTCTAACTATGGCTACACCTTC. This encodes CASSLGWSNYGYTF.